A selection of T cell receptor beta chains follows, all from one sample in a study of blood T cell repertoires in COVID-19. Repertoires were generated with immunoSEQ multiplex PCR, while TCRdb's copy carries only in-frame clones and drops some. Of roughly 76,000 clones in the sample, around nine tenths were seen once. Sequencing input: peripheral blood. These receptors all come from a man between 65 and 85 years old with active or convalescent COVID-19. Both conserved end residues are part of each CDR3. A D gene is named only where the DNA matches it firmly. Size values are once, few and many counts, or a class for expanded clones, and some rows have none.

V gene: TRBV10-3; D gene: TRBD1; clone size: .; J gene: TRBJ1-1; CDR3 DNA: TGTGCCATCAGTACCGACAGGGAGGCTGAAGCTTTCTTT; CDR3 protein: CAISTDREAEAFF
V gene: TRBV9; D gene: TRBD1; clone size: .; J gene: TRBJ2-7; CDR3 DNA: TGTGCCAGCAGCGTAGCGCCGACAGGGGGAATCTACGAGCAGTACTTC; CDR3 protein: CASSVAPTGGIYEQYF
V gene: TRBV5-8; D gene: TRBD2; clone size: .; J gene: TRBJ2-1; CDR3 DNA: TGTGCCAGCAGAGGACTAGCGGGGGAGGGTGAGCAGTTCTTC; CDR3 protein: CASRGLAGEGEQFF
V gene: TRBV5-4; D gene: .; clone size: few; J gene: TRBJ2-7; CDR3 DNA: TGTGCCAGCAGCTTAGGGGGTTATAGCTCCTACGAGCAGTACTTC; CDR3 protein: CASSLGGYSSYEQYF
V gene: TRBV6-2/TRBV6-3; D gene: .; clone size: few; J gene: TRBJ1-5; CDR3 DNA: TGTGCCAGCAGTTTCGACCAGGGGTATCAGCCCCAGCATTTT; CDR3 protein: CASSFDQGYQPQHF
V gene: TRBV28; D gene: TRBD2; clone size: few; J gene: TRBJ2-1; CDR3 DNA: TGTGCCAGCCTCGGGACTAGCGGGGTAGAGCAGTTCTTC; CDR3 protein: CASLGTSGVEQFF
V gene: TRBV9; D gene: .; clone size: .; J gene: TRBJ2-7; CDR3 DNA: TGTGCCAGCAGCCCTTCTAGCGCCTCCTACGAGCAGTACTTC; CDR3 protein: CASSPSSASYEQYF
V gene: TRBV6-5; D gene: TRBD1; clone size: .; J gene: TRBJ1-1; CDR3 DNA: TGTGCCAGCAGCCGACTAGGGACAGTCCGGGCTGAAGCTTTCTTT; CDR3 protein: CASSRLGTVRAEAFF
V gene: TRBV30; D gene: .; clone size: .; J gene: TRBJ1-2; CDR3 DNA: TGTGCCTGGAGTGTACCTGCAGGGTGGTCTGGCTACACCTTC; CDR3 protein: CAWSVPAGWSGYTF
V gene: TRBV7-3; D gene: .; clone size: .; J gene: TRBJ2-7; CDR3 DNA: TGTGCCAGCAGCCAGGGGACACTGGAAGAGCAGTACTTC; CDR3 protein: CASSQGTLEEQYF
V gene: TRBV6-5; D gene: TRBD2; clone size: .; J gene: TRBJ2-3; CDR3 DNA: TGTGCCAGCAGTTACTCGGGGGAGCGGGAGAATACGCAGTATTTT; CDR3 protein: CASSYSGERENTQYF
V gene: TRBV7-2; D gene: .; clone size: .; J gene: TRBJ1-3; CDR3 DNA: TGTGCCAGCAGCTCCCCCCCGGTTCCTGGAAACACCATATATTTT; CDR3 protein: CASSSPPVPGNTIYF
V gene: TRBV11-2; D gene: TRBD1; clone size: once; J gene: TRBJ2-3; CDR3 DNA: TGTGCCAGCAGTATACGGGACAGAGGCACAGATACGCAGTATTTT; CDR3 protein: CASSIRDRGTDTQYF
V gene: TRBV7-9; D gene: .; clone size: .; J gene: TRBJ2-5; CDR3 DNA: TGTGCCAGCAGTTCAACCTGGACAGTCCCTGAGACCCAGTACTTC; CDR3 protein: CASSSTWTVPETQYF
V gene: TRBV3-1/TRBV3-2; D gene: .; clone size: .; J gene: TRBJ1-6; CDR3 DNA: TGTGCCAGCAGCCAAGTACCCACGGCACCCCTCCACTTT; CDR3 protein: CASSQVPTAPLHF
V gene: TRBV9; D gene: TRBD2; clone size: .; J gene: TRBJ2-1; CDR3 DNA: TGTGCCAGCAGCGTCGGGACTAGCTCGCGGGAGCAGTTCTTC; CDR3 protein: CASSVGTSSREQFF
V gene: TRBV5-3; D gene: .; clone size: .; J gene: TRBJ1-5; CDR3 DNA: TGTGCCAGAAGCTCGGCAGAGGGGGTGACACTAAATCAGCCCCAGCATTTT; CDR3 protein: CARSSAEGVTLNQPQHF
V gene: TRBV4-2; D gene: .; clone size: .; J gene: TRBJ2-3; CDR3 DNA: TGTGCCAGCAGCCTTTCACCGGGACTTATTAGCACAGATACGCAGTATTTT; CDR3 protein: CASSLSPGLISTDTQYF
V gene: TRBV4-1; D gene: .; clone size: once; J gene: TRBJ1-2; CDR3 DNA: TGCGCCAGCAGCCAAGATCGGCTGGGAGCTTATGGCTACACCTTC; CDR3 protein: CASSQDRLGAYGYTF
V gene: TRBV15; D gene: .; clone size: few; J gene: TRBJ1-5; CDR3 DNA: TGTGCCACCAGCATACGCGGCGGACCCCAGCATTTT; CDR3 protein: CATSIRGGPQHF
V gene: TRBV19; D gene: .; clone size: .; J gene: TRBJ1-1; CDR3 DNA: TGTGCCAGTAGTATTTCGGCAGGGGCGAACACTGAAGCTTTCTTT; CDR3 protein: CASSISAGANTEAFF
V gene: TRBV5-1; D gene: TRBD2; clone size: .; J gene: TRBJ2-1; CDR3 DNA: TGCGCCAGCAGCTTGGTGGCTAGCGGAGGCGAGCAGTTCTTC; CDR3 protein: CASSLVASGGEQFF
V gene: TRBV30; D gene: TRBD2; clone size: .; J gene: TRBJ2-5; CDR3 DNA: TGTGCCTGGCTCTCGGCGGGAGTCGCCCAAGAGACCCAGTACTTC; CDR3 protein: CAWLSAGVAQETQYF